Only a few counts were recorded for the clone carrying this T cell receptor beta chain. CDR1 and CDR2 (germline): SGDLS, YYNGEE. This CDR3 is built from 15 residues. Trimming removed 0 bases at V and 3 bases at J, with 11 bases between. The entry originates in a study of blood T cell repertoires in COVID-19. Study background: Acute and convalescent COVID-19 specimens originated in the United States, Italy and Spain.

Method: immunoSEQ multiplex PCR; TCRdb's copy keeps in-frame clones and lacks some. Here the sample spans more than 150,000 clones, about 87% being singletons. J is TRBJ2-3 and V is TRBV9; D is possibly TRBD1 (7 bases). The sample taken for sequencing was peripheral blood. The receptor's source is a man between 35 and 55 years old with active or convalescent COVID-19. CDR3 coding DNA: TGTGCCAGCAGCGTAGGGACAGGAGGGACAGATACGCAGTATTTT. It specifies CASSVGTGGTDTQYF.